This T cell receptor beta chain was captured by sequencing in a study of technical replicates of blood from a few donors. The CDR3 covers 15 residues. V trimming: 5 bases; J trimming: 3 bases; junction bases outside the gene matches: 8. Germline assignment: CDR1 ENHRY and CDR2 SYGVKD. Sequenced by immunoSEQ multiplex PCR; TCRdb stores in-frame clones only, minus some. Altogether 25,000 to 40,000 clones are present, more than 80% being singletons, with the ten largest covering around 4.1%. The sequence was collected from a human donor in good health. Some clones in this sample may be carry-over from other donors' samples. The source material was PBMCs. The chain recombines TRBV10-3 with TRBJ1-1, with TRBD1 matching over 8 bases. The CDR3 DNA reads TGTGCCATCAGTAAATCGACAGGGGCAGACACTGAAGCTTTCTTT. Protein product: CAISKSTGADTEAFF.